This T cell receptor beta chain was documented in a study of chemoradiotherapy in HPV16-positive cancers. Study in general: Candidate HPV-specific clones and shared TCR motifs came from a couple of HPV16-positive patients. Study-wide results and caveats: For HPV16-positive patients, expanding HPV-responsive T cells associated with longer recurrence-free survival.

A word on this clone: The target antigen is unknown.

The CDR3 totals 12 residues. In germline, CDR1 is PRHDT, CDR2 FYEKMQ (reference sequence). Deletions cut 5 bases from V and 5 bases from J, with 9 bases between. Sequencing was performed with immunoSEQ multiplex PCR; in TCRdb, only in-frame clones are kept and a portion is missing. The data show several hundred clones, 92% seen once. Here the sequenced sample was tumor tissue, taken from a patient who underwent chemoradiotherapy. This chain connects TRBV13 to TRBJ1-2, with unresolved D. This TCR was recovered from a human donor with HPV-associated anogenital cancer. The CDR3 DNA sequence: TGTGCCAGCAGCGGCGGGCGATATGGCTACACCTTC. Translation gives CASSGGRYGYTF.